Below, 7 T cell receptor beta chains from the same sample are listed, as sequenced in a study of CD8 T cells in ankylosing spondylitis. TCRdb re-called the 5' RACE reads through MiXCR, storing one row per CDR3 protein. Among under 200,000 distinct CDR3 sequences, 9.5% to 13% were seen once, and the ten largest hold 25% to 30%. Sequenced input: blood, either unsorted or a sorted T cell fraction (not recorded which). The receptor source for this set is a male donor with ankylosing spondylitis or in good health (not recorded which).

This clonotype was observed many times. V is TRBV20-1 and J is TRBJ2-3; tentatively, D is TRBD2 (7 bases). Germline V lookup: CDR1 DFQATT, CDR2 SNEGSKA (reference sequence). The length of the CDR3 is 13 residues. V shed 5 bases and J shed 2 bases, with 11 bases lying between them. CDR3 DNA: TGCAGTGCTCGGGGGGCCATCACAGATACGCAGTATTTT. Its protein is CSARGAITDTQYF.

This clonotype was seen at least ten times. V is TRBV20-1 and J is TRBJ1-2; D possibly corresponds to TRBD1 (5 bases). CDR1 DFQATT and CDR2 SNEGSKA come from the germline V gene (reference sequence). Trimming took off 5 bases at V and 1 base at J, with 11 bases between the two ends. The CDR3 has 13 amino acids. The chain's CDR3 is CSAPQGYNYGYTF. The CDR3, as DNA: TGCAGTGCTCCCCAGGGCTATAACTATGGCTACACCTTC.

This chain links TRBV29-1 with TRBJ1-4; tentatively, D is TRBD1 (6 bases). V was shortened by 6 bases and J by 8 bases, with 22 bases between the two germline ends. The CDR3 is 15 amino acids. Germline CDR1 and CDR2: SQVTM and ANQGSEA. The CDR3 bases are TGCAGCGTGGAGGGGGGATTAGCGCCCACGGAAAAACTGTTTTTT. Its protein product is CSVEGGLAPTEKLFF.

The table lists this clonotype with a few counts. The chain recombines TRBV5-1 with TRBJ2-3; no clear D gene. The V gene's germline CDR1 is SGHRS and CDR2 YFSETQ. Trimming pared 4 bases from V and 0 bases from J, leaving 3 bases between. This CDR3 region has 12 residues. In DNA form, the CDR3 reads TGCGCCAGCAGCATGAGCACAGATACGCAGTATTTT. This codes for CASSMSTDTQYF.

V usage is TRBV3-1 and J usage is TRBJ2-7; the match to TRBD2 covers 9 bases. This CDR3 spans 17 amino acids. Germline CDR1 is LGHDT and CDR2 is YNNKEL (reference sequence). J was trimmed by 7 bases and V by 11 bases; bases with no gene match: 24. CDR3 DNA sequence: TGTGCCTGCACCCAAGCTATACGGACTAGCGAACGAGGAGAGCAGTACTTC. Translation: CACTQAIRTSERGEQYF.

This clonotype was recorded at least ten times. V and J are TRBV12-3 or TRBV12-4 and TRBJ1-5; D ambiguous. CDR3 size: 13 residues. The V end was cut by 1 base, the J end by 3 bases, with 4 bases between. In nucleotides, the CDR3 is TGTGCCAGCAGTTTAGGGGTCAATCAGCCCCAGCATTTT. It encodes CASSLGVNQPQHF.

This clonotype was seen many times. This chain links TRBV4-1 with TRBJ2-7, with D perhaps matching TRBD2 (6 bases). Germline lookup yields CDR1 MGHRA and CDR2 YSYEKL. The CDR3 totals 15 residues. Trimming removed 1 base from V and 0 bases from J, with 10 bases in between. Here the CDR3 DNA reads TGCGCCAGCAGCCAAGGGGACGGGAGCTCCTACGAGCAGTACTTC. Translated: CASSQGDGSSYEQYF.